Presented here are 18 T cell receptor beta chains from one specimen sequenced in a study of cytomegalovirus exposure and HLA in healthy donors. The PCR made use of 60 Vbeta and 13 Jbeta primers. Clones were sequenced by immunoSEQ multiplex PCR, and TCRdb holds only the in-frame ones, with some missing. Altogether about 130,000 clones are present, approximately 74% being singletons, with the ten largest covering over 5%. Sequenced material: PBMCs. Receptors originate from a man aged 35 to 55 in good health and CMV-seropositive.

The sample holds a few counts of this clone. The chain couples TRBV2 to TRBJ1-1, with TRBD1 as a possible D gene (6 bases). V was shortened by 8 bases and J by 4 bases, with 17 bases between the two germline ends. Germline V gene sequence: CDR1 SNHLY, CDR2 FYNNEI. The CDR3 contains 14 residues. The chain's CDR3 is CASRAGAQGTEAFF. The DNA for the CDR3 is TGTGCCAGCCGGGCGGGGGCGCAGGGCACTGAAGCTTTCTTT.

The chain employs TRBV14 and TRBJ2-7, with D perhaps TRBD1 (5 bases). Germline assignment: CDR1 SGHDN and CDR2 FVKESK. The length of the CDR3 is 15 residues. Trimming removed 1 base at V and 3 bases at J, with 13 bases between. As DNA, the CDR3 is TGTGCCAGCAGCCAAGCGCAGGGCCCCAACTACGAGCAGTACTTC. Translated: CASSQAQGPNYEQYF.

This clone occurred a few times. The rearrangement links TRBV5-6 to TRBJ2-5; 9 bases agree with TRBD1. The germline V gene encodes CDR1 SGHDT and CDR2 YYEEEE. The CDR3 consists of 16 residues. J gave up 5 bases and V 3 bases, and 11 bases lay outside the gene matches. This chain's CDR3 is CASSWTGTGFYETQYF. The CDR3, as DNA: TGTGCCAGCAGCTGGACCGGGACAGGGTTCTATGAGACCCAGTACTTC.

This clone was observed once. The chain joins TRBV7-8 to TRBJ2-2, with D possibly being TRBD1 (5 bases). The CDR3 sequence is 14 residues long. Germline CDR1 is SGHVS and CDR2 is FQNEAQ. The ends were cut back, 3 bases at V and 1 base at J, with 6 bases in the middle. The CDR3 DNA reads TGTGCCAGCAGCTTGGGGCTGAACACCGGGGAGCTGTTTTTT. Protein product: CASSLGLNTGELFF. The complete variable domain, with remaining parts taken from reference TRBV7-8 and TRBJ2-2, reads GAGVSQSPRYKVAKRGQDVALRCDPISGHVSLFWYQQALGQGPEFLTYFQNEAQLDKSGLPSDRFFAERPEGSVSTLKIQRTQQEDSAVYLCASSLGLNTGELFFGEGSRLTVL.

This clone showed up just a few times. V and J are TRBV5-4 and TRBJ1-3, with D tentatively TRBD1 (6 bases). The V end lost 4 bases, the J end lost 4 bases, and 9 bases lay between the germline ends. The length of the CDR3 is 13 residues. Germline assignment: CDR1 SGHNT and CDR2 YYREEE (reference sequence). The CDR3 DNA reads TGTGCCAGCAGCGCCGGACAGGGAAACACCATATATTTT. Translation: CASSAGQGNTIYF. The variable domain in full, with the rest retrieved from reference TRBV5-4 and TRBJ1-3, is ETGVTQSPTHLIKTRGQQVTLRCSSQSGHNTVSWYQQALGQGPQFIFQYYREEENGRGNFPPRFSGLQFPNYSSELNVNALELDDSALYLCASSAGQGNTIYFGEGSWLTVV.

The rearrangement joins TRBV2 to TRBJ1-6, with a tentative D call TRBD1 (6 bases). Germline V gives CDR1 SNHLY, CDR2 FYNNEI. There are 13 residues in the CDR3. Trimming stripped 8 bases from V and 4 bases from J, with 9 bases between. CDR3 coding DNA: TGTGCCAGCCGTCAGGGGTATAATTCACCCCTCCACTTT. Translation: CASRQGYNSPLHF. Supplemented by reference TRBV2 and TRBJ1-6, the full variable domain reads EPEVTQTPSHQVTQMGQEVILRCVPISNHLYFYWYRQILGQKVEFLVSFYNNEISEKSEIFDDQFSVERPDGSNFTLKIRSTKLEDSAMYFCASRQGYNSPLHFGNGTRLTVT.

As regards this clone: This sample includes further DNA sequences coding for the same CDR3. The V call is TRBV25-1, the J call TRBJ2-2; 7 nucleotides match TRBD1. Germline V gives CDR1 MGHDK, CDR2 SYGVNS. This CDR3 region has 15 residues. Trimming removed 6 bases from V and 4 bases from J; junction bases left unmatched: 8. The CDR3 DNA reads TGTGCCAGCAGGGATGACAGGGCCGGCACCGGGGAGCTGTTTTTT. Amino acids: CASRDDRAGTGELFF.

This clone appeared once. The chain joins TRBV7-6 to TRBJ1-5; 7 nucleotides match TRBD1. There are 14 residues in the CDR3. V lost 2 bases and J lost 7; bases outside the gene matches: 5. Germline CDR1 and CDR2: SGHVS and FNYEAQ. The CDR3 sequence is CASSLKQGRQPQHF. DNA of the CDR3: TGTGCCAGCAGCTTAAAACAGGGGCGGCAGCCCCAGCATTTT.

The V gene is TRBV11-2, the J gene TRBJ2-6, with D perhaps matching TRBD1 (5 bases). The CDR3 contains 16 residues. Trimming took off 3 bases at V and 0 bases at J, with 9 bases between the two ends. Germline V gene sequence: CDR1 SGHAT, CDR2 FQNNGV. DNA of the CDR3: TGTGCCAGCAGCTTCGTGGGGCGCTCTGGGGCCAACGTCCTGACTTTC. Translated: CASSFVGRSGANVLTF.

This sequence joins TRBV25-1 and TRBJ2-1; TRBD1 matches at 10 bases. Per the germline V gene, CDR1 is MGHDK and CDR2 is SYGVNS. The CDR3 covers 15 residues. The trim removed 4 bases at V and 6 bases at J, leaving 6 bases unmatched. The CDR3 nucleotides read TGTGCCAGCAGTGCCGGGACAGGGGCGCGCAATGAGCAGTTCTTC. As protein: CASSAGTGARNEQFF. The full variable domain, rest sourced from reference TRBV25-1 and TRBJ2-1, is EADIYQTPRYLVIGTGKKITLECSQTMGHDKMYWYQQDPGMELHLIHYSYGVNSTEKGDLSSESTVSRIRTEHFPLTLESARPSHTSQYLCASSAGTGARNEQFFGPGTRLTVL.

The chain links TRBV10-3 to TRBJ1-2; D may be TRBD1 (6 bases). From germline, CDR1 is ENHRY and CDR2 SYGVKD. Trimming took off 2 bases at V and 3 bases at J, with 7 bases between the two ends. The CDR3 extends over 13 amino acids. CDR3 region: CAISERQDYGYTF. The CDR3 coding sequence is TGTGCCATCAGTGAGAGACAGGACTATGGCTACACCTTC.

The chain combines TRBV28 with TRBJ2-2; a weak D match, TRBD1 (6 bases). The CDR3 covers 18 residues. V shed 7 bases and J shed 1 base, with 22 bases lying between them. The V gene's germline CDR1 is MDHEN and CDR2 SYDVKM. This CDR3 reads CASKPGAEGFENTGELFF. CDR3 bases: TGTGCCAGCAAACCAGGGGCAGAGGGGTTTGAGAACACCGGGGAGCTGTTTTTT.

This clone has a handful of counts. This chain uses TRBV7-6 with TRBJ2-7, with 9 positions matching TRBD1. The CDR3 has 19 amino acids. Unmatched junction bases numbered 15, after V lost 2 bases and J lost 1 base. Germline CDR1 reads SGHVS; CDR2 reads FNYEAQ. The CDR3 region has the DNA TGTGCCAGCAGCTTATTGGGCATGCTCGGGACAGGGACATCCTACGAGCAGTACTTC. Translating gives CASSLLGMLGTGTSYEQYF.

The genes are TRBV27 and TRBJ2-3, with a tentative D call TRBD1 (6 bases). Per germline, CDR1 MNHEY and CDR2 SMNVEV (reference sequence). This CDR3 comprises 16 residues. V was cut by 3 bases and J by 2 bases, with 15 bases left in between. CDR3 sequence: CASSFRPGTPTDTQYF. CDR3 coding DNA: TGTGCCAGCAGTTTTAGACCCGGGACACCCACAGATACGCAGTATTTT.

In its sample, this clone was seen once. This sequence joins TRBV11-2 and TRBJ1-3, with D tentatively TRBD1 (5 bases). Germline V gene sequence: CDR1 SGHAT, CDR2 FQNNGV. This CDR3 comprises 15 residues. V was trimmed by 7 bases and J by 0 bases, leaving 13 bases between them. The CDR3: CASTTDSLSGNTIYF. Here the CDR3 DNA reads TGTGCCAGCACCACAGACAGTCTCTCTGGAAACACCATATATTTT.

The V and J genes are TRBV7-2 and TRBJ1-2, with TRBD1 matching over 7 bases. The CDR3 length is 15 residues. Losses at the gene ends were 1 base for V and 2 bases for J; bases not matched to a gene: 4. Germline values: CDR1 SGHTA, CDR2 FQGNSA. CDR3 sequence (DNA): TGTGCCAGCAGCTTAGAGCAGGGGGTGAACTATGGCTACACCTTC. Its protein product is CASSLEQGVNYGYTF. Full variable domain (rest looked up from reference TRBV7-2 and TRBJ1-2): GAGVSQSPSNKVTEKGKDVELRCDPISGHTALYWYRQSLGQGLEFLIYFQGNSAPDKSGLPSDRFSAERTGGSVSTLTIQRTQQEDSAVYLCASSLEQGVNYGYTFGSGTRLTVV.

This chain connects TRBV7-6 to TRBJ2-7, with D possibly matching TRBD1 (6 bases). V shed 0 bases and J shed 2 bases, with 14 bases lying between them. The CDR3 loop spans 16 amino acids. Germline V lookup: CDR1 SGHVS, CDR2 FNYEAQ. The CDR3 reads CASSLASRDTAYEQYF. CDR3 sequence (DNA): TGTGCCAGCAGCTTAGCTTCACGGGACACCGCCTACGAGCAGTACTTC.

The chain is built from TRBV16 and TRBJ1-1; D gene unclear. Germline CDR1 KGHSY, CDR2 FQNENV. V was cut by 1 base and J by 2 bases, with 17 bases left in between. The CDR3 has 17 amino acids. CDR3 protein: CASSQLVIDSPNTEAFF. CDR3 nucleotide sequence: TGTGCCAGCAGCCAATTGGTGATAGATTCCCCTAACACTGAAGCTTTCTTT.